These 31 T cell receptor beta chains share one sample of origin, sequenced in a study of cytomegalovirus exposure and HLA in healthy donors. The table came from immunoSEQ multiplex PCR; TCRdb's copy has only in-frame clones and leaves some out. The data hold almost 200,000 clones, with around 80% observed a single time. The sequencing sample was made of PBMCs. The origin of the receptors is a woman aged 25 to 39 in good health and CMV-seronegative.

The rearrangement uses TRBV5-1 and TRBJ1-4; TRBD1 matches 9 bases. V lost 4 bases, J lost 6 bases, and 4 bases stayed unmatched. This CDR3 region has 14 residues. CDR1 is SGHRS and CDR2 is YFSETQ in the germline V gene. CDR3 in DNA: TGCGCCAGCAGCCTGGGACAGGGATATGAAAAACTGTTTTTT. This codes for CASSLGQGYEKLFF.

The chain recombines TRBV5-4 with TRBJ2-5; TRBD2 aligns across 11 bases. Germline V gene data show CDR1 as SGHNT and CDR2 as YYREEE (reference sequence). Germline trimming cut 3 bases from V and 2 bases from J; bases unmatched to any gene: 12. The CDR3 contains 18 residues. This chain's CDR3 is CASSWGPLAGAVQETQYF. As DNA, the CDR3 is TGTGCCAGCAGCTGGGGCCCACTAGCGGGAGCTGTTCAAGAGACCCAGTACTTC.

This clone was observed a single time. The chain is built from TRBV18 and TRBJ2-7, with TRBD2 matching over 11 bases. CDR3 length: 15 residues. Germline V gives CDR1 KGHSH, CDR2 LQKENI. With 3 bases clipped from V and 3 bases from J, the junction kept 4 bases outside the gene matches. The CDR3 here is CASSPTSGGFYEQYF. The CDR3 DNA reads TGTGCCAGCTCACCTACTAGCGGGGGCTTCTACGAGCAGTACTTC. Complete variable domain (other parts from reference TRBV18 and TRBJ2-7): NAGVMQNPRHLVRRRGQEARLRCSPMKGHSHVYWYRQLPEEGLKFMVYLQKENIIDESGMPKERFSAEFPKEGPSILRIQQVVRGDSAAYFCASSPTSGGFYEQYFGPGTRLTVT.

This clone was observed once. The CDR3 DNA reads TGTGCCTGGAGTGAGGCGGGAGTCTCTAGCACAGATACGCAGTATTTT. The encoded protein is CAWSEAGVSSTDTQYF. V usage is TRBV30 and J usage is TRBJ2-3, with 7 bases identical to TRBD2. This CDR3 is 16 amino acids long. After removal of 1 base from V and 0 bases from J, the junction contained 7 bases not matched to a gene. Germline assignment: CDR1 GTSNPN and CDR2 SVGIG (reference sequence).

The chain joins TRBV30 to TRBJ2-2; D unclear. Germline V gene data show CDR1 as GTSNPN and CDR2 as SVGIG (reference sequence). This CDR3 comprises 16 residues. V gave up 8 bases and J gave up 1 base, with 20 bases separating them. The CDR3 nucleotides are TGTGCCGGAACCCGCCGCCCCGGGTGGAACACCGGGGAGCTGTTTTTT. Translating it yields CAGTRRPGWNTGELFF.

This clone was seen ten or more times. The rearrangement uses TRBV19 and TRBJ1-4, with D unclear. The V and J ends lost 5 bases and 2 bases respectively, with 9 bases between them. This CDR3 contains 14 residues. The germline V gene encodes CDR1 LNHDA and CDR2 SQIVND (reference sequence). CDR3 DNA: TGTGCCAGTAGTCTTAGTGAGACTAATGAAAAACTGTTTTTT. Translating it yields CASSLSETNEKLFF.

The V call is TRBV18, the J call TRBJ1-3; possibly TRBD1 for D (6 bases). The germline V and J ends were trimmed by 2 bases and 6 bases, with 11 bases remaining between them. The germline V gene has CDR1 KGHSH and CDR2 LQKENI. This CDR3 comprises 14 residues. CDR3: CASSPGQQANTIYF. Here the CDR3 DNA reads TGTGCCAGCTCACCAGGACAGCAGGCAAACACCATATATTTT.

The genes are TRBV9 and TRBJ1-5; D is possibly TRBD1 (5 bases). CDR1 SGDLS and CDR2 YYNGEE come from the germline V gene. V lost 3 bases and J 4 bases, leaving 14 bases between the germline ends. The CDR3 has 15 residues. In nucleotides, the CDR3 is TGTGCCAGCAGCGAAGGCGGTCAGGGAAATCAGCCCCAGCATTTT. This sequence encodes CASSEGGQGNQPQHF.

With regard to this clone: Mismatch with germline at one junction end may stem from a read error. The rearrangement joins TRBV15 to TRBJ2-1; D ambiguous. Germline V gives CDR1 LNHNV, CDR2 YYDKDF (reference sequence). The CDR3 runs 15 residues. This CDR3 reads CATTRSGSSYNEQFF. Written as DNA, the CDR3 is TGTGCCACCACCAGATCCGGGTCGTCCTACAATGAGCAGTTCTTC.

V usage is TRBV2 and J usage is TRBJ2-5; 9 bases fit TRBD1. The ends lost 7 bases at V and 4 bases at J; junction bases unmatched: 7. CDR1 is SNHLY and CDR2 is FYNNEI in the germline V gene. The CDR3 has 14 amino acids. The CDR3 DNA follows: TGTGCCAGCACTTGGGGACAGGGAATAGAGACCCAGTACTTC. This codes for CASTWGQGIETQYF.

The CDR3 nucleotides are TGTGCCAGCAGCGCAGCGCCTCTCGGCGGTAATGAAAAACTGTTTTTT. It encodes CASSAAPLGGNEKLFF. The J gene is TRBJ1-4, the V gene TRBV9; no reliable D call. Between the trimmed V and J ends, which lost 3 bases and 4 bases, there was a span of 16 bases. The CDR3 is 16 amino acids. CDR1 SGDLS and CDR2 YYNGEE come from the germline V gene.

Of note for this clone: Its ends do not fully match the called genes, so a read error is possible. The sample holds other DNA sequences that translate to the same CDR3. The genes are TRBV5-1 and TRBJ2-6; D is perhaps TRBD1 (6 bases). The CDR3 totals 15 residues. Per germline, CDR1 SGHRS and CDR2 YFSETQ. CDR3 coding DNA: TGTGCCAGCAGCTTGACAGGCTCTGGGGCCAACGTCCTGACTTTC. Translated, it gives CASSLTGSGANVLTF.

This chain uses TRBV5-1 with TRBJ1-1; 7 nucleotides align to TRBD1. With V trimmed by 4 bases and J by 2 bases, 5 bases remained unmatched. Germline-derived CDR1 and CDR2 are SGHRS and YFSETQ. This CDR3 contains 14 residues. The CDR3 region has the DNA TGCGCCAGCAGCCTACAGGGGTTTAACACTGAAGCTTTCTTT. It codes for CASSLQGFNTEAFF. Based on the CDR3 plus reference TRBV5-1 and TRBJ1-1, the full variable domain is KAGVTQTPRYLIKTRGQQVTLSCSPISGHRSVSWYQQTPGQGLQFLFEYFSETQRNKGNFPGRFSGRQFSNSRSEMNVSTLELGDSALYLCASSLQGFNTEAFFGQGTRLTVV.

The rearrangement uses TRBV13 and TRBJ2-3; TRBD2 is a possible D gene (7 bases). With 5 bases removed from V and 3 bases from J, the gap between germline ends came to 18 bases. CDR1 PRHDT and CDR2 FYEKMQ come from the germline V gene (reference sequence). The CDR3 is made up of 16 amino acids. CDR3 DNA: TGTGCCAGCAGCATCGCCGGGGCGGGGGCGACAGATACGCAGTATTTT. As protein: CASSIAGAGATDTQYF.

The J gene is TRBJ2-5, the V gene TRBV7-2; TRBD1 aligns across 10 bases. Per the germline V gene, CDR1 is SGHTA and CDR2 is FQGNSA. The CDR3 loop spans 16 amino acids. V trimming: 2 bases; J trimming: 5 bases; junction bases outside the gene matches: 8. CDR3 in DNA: TGTGCCAGCAGCTTAAGACAGGGGGCCGGCCTCGAGACCCAGTACTTC. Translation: CASSLRQGAGLETQYF.

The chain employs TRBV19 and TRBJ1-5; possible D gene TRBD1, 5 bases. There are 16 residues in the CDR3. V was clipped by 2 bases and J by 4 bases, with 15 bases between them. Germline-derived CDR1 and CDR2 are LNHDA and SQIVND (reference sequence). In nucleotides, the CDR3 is TGTGCCAGTAGTATACGGCAGGGTTTGGAGAATCAGCCCCAGCATTTT. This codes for CASSIRQGLENQPQHF.

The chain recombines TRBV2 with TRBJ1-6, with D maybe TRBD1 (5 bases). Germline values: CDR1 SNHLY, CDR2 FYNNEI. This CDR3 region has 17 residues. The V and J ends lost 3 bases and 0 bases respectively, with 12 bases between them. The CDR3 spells CASSEGPESSYNSPLHF. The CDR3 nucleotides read TGTGCCAGCAGTGAGGGGCCGGAGAGCTCCTATAATTCACCCCTCCACTTT.

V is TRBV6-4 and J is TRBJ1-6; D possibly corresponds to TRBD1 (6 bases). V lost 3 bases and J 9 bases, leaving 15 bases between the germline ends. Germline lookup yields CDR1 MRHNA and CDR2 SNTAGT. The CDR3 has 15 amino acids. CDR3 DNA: TGTGCCAGCAGTGAGCAACAGGGCGAGGGTTCACCCCTCCACTTT. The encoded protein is CASSEQQGEGSPLHF.

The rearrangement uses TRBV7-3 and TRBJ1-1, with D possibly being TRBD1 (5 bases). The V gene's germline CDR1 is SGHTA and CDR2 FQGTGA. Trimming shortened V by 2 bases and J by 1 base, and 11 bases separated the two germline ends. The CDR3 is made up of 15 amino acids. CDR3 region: CASSLSPGPNTEAFF. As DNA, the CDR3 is TGTGCCAGCAGCTTATCCCCAGGGCCGAACACTGAAGCTTTCTTT.

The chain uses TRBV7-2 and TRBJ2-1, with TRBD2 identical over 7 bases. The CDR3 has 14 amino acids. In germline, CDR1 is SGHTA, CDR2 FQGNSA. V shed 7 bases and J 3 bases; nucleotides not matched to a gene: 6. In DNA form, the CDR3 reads TGTGCCAGCACCGCGGGAGTCAGCTACAATGAGCAGTTCTTC. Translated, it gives CASTAGVSYNEQFF.

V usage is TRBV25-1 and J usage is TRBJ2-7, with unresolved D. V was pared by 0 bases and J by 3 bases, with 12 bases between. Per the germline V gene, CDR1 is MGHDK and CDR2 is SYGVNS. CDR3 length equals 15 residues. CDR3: CASSEYGSVGYEQYF. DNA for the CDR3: TGTGCCAGCAGTGAATACGGGTCGGTGGGCTACGAGCAGTACTTC.

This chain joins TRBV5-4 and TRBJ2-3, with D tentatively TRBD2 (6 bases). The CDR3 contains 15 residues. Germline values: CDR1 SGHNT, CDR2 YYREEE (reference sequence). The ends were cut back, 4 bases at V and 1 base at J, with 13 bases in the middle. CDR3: CASSPSGSRTDTQYF. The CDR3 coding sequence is TGTGCCAGCAGCCCCAGCGGGTCCCGCACAGATACGCAGTATTTT.

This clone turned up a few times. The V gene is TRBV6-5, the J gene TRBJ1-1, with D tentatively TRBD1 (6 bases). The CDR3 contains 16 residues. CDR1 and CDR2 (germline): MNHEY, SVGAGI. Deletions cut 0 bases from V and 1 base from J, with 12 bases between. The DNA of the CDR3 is TGTGCCAGCAGTTACTCTCCCAGGACAGCGAACACTGAAGCTTTCTTT. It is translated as CASSYSPRTANTEAFF.

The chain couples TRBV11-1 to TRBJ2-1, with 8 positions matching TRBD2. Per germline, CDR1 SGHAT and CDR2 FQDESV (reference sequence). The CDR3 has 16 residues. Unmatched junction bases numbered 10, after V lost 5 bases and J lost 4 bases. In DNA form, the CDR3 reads TGTGCCAGCAGCCCGGTTCGTCCTAGCGGGTACAATGAGCAGTTCTTC. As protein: CASSPVRPSGYNEQFF.

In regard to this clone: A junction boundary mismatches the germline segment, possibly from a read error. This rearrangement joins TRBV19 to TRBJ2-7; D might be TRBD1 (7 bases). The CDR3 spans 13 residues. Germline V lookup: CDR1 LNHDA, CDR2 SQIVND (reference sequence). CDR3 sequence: CASSIRSAGQPHF. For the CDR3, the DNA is TGTGCCAGTAGTATCCGTTCTGCGGGACAGCCGCACTTC.

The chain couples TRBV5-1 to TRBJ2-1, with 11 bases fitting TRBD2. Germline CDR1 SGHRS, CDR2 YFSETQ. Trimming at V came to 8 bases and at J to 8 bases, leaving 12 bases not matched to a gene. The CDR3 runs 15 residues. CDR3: CASKETSGSLYEQFF. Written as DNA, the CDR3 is TGCGCCAGTAAGGAAACTAGCGGGAGTCTGTATGAGCAGTTCTTC.

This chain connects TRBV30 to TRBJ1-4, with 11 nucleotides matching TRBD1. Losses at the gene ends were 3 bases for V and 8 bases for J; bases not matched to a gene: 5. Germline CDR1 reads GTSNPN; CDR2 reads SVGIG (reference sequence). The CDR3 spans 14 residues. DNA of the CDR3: TGTGCCTGGAGGGACAGGGGGCGAGGGGAAAAACTGTTTTTT. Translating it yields CAWRDRGRGEKLFF.

CDR3: CASSISGGARNTEAFF. The CDR3 DNA sequence: TGTGCCAGTAGTATAAGTGGAGGGGCGCGAAACACTGAAGCTTTCTTT. The rearrangement joins TRBV19 to TRBJ1-1, with D possibly matching TRBD1 (5 bases). Germline V CDR1 and CDR2: LNHDA, SQIVND (reference sequence). There are 16 residues in the CDR3. V was trimmed by 2 bases and J by 2 bases, leaving 15 bases between them.

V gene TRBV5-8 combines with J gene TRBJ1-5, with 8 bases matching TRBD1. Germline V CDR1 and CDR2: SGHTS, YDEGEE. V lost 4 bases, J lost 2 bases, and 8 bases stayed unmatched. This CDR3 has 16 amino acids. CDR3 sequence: CASSGGDRTRNQPQHF. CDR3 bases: TGTGCCAGCAGCGGGGGGGACAGGACGCGCAATCAGCCCCAGCATTTT. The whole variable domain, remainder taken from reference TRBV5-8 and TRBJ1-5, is EAGVTQSPTHLIKTRGQQATLRCSPISGHTSVYWYQQALGLGLQFLLWYDEGEERNRGNFPPRFSGRQFPNYSSELNVNALELEDSALYLCASSGGDRTRNQPQHFGDGTRLSIL.

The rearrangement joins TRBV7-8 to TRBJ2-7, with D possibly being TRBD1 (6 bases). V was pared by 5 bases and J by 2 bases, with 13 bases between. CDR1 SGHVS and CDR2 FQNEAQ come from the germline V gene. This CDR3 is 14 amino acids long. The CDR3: CASSPRQAAYEQYF. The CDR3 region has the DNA TGTGCCAGCAGCCCCCGACAGGCTGCCTACGAGCAGTACTTC. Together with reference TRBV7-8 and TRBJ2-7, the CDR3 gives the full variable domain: GAGVSQSPRYKVAKRGQDVALRCDPISGHVSLFWYQQALGQGPEFLTYFQNEAQLDKSGLPSDRFFAERPEGSVSTLKIQRTQQEDSAVYLCASSPRQAAYEQYFGPGTRLTVT.

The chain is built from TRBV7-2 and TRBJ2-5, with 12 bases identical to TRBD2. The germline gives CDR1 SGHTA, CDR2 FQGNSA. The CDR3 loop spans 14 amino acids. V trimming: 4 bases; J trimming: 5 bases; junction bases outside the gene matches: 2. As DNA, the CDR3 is TGTGCCAGCAGCTCCGGACTAGCGGGGGAGACCCAGTACTTC. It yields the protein CASSSGLAGETQYF.